Sequencing of this T cell receptor beta chain was carried out in a study of naive and memory T cell subsets. Study-wide results and caveats: Diversity fell and Gini index rose from naive through CM, EM, EMRA. Naive repertoires, especially CD8, held a few larger clonotypes, possibly memory cells re-expressing CD45RA.

Germline-derived CDR1 and CDR2 are SQVTM and ANQGSEA. V was clipped by 6 bases and J by 2 bases; unmatched bases: 6. The CDR3 totals 14 residues. Cells stained for CD3, CD4, CD8, CD45RA, CD27 and viability were sorted into four CD45RA/CD27 subsets. The beta constant-region primer was an equimolar mix of two oligonucleotides covering TRBC1 and TRBC2. Nested alpha and beta constant-region primers with the SP2 primer drove four PCR rounds on ligated cDNA. TCRdb recomputed calls from the UMI-ligation and nested PCR reads with MiXCR, one row per CDR3 protein. The sample has some 80,000 distinct CDR3 sequences, about 10% seen once; the top ten hold 1.2%. There are a few counts of this clonotype. No antigen is known for it.

Sequenced input: naive CD8+ T cells from blood. The chain employs TRBV29-1 and TRBJ2-7; 11 bases agree with TRBD2. This TCR came from a human donor in good health. The CDR3 sequence: CSVDGTSGPYEQYF. CDR3 nucleotides: TGCAGCGTGGATGGGACTAGCGGTCCCTACGAGCAGTACTTC.